The 4 T cell receptor beta chains listed next were all sequenced from one sample in a study of blood T cell repertoires in COVID-19. Profiled with immunoSEQ multiplex PCR; TCRdb holds only in-frame clones, not every one. The sample shows under 200,000 clones, 84% of them seen only once. Material: PBMCs or T cells enriched from blood (not recorded which). The source of these receptors is a woman aged 45-65 years who had recovered from COVID-19.

The chain has TRBV6-5 and TRBJ2-2, with D maybe TRBD2 (5 bases). The V end was cut by 7 bases, the J end by 4 bases, with 13 bases between. Germline V gene lookup returns CDR1 MNHEY and CDR2 SVGAGI. The CDR3 runs to 14 residues. Here the CDR3 reads CASKRELGTGELFF. In DNA, the CDR3 is TGTGCCAGCAAGAGGGAGTTGGGCACCGGGGAGCTGTTTTTT.

The chain is built from TRBV6-5 and TRBJ2-6; D is undetermined. The germline CDR1 and CDR2 sequences are MNHEY and SVGAGI. The V end lost 6 bases, the J end lost 0 bases, and 9 bases lay between the germline ends. This CDR3 has 15 residues. This chain's CDR3 is CASRFYSSGANVLTF. DNA of the CDR3: TGTGCCAGCAGGTTCTATAGCTCTGGGGCCAACGTCCTGACTTTC.

The genes are TRBV24-1 and TRBJ2-2; TRBD1 might be the D (6 bases). Germline-derived CDR1 and CDR2 are KGHDR and SFDVKD. The V end lost 5 bases, the J end lost 0 bases, and 9 bases lay between the germline ends. The CDR3 runs to 15 residues. CDR3 protein: CATSGGTPNTGELFF. The CDR3, as DNA: TGTGCCACCAGTGGAGGGACACCGAACACCGGGGAGCTGTTTTTT.

This clone was detected only a few times. This chain joins TRBV28 and TRBJ2-3; 9 bases agree with TRBD2. Germline trimming cut 6 bases from V and 2 bases from J; bases unmatched to any gene: 9. CDR3 size: 16 residues. Germline-derived CDR1 and CDR2 are MDHEN and SYDVKM. CDR3 residues: CASRYPAGGYTDTQYF. The DNA of the CDR3 is TGTGCCAGCAGATACCCGGCGGGAGGGTACACAGATACGCAGTATTTT.